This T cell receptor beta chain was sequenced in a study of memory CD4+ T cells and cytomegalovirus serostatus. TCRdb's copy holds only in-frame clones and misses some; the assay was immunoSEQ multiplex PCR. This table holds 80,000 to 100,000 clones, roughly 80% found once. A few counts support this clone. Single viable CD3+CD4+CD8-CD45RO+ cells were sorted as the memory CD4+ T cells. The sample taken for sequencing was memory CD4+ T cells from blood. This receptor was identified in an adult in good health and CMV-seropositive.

The DNA for the CDR3 is TGCGCCAGCAGCCCGACCTGGCGCGACCAAGAGACCCAGTACTTC. As protein: CASSPTWRDQETQYF. This chain uses TRBV4-1 with TRBJ2-5, with D unclear. V lost 4 bases, J lost 0 bases, and 12 bases lay in between. CDR1 and CDR2 from the germline V gene are MGHRA and YSYEKL. The CDR3 extends over 15 amino acids.